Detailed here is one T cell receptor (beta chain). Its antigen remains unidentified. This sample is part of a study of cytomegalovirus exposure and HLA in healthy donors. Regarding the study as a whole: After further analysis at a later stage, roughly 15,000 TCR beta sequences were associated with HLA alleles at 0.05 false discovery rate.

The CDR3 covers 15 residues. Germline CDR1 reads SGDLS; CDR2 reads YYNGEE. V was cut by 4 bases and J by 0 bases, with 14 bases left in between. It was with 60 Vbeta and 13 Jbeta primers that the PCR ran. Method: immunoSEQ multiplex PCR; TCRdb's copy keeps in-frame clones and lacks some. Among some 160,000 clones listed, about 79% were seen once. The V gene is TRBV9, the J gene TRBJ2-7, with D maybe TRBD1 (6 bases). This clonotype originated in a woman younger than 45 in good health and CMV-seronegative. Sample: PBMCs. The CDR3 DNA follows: TGTGCCAGCAGCCCCAGGACAGATCCCTCCTACGAGCAGTACTTC. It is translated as CASSPRTDPSYEQYF.